This TCR beta chain was sequenced in a study of T cell responses to AZD1222 COVID-19 vaccine. The study, taken as a whole, reports: Females outnumbered males among donors, who were mostly white British; clonal diversity was possibly underestimated. Sampling that yielded the repertoires occurred only after the peak T cell response. Only 5 to 7 individuals given AZD1222 were seropositive at baseline.

In regard to this clone: Its antigen is undetermined.

Libraries were prepared by immunoSEQ multiplex PCR; TCRdb keeps only in-frame clonotypes and omits some of them. The sample yields approximately 130,000 clones, roughly 87% seen once. V gave up 7 bases and J gave up 3 bases, with 17 bases separating them. Germline CDR1 is SGHRS and CDR2 is YFSETQ. CDR3 length equals 14 residues. The specimen comprised peripheral blood, sampled 28 days after the second AZD1222 dose. This TCR was recovered from an adult who received the AZD1222 COVID-19 vaccine. The rearrangement links TRBV5-1 to TRBJ2-7; perhaps D is TRBD1 or TRBD2 (5 bases each). CDR3 residues: CASAQQQGVYEQYF. The DNA for the CDR3 is TGCGCCAGCGCTCAACAGCAGGGAGTCTACGAGCAGTACTTC.